This T cell receptor (beta chain) stems from a study of blood T cells in healthy people across ages. With a J-beta primer mix and a sample-barcoded 5' primer, a second PCR ran roughly 6 to 12 cycles. TCRdb re-derived calls from the 5' RACE reads in MiXCR, one entry per CDR3 protein. The sample records about 780,000 distinct CDR3 sequences, around 45% being singletons. The CDR3 extends over 11 amino acids. This clonotype was detected only a few times. This could be a read error, since a much larger clone is one nucleotide away. Sequencing was carried out using blood. The chain uses TRBV21-1 and TRBJ2-3. TRBV21-1 is annotated as a pseudogene. The receptor was isolated from an elderly man in good health. CDR3 DNA: TGTGCCAGCAGCAAATCAGATACGCAGTATTTT. Amino acid sequence: CASSKSDTQYF.